The entry below gives a single TCR beta chain sequence along with its context. Its antigen is not identified. Execution of the assay was at deep level. In the source study's methods: For the immunoSEQ data, sequences were junction-only without quality scores, so filtering differed. This table comes from immunoSEQ multiplex PCR, and its TCRdb copy is limited to in-frame clones, with some not included. The D gene and trimming were derived from the DNA, and the V and J assignments and clone size from that table. The top ten clones hold 34% of a sample with roughly 660,000 clones, about nine tenths of them seen once. This CDR3 contains 14 residues. Germline V gene sequence: CDR1 SGHDT, CDR2 YYEEEE. V was clipped by 0 bases and J by 3 bases, with 10 bases between them. These data are taken from a study of shared clonotypes between healthy human individuals. Points from the study as a whole: Among donors, sharing of clonotypes was expected to be affected by sequencing depth. Naive subsets generally exceeded memory subsets in estimated richness.

Sequenced sample: memory CD8+ T cells from PBMCs. Subset meaning: CD45RO+ cells pooled with CCR7-negative TemRA cells. The sequence derives from a man between 18 and 29 years old in good health. Some clones in this sample may be carry-over from other donors' samples. This chain uses TRBV5-6 with TRBJ2-7; D call uncertain. DNA of the CDR3: TGTGCCAGCAGCTTGGCCCCCGAGAACTACGAGCAGTACTTC. Translation gives CASSLAPENYEQYF.